This T cell receptor beta chain was sequenced for a study of blood T cell repertoires in COVID-19. Study in general: T cells, B-cell-depleted T cells, or PBMCs provided the cDNA or gDNA that served as material.

The authors' processing: Reference gene primer amplification yielded estimated nucleated cell counts. The method was immunoSEQ multiplex PCR; TCRdb's version includes in-frame clones alone and lacks a portion of them. That table furnishes V, J and clone size, whereas the DNA furnished D and trimming. This table holds a few hundred thousand clones, almost 85% found once. There are 15 residues in the CDR3. Germline V gene data show CDR1 as SNHLY and CDR2 as FYNNEI. Trimming at V came to 0 bases and at J to 11 bases, leaving 10 bases not matched to a gene. The TCR comes from a human donor in a cohort sampled during active COVID-19. V and J are TRBV2 and TRBJ2-4, with TRBD1 matching 7 bases. The specimen was peripheral blood. The CDR3 region is CASSEALGTVQVQYF. The CDR3, as DNA: TGTGCCAGCAGTGAAGCCCTTGGGACAGTTCAGGTTCAGTACTTC.